This is a list of T cell receptor beta chains from one sample in a study of siplizumab effects on memory and regulatory T cells. The protocol was immunoSEQ multiplex PCR, while the TCRdb copy is restricted to in-frame clones and leaves out a portion. The sample includes 98,000 or so clones, over 90% of them seen just once. Sequenced input: Tregs sorted from blood. These receptors were obtained from a human donor in good health. The CDR3 runs from the conserved cysteine through the conserved F or W. The order of the fields is V gene, clone size, J gene, D gene, CDR3 DNA, CDR3 protein. D genes are given only for firm matches. Rows may omit the clone size; those that give it use once, few, many or a size class.

TRBV18,.,TRBJ2-7,TRBD1,TGTGCCAGCTCAATACTAGGGGGCCAGGTATTGGGCGAGCAGTACTTC,CASSILGGQVLGEQYF
TRBV16,.,TRBJ1-4,TRBD1,TGTGCCAGCAGCCGGACAGGATTTAATGAAAAACTGTTTTTT,CASSRTGFNEKLFF
TRBV5-1,once,TRBJ2-7,TRBD2,TGCGCCAGCAGCTTGGTGTCTAGCGGGAGAGGGGAGCAGTACTTC,CASSLVSSGRGEQYF
TRBV15,.,TRBJ1-2,.,TGTGCCACCAGCAGGAGGGGAGAAAAGGGAAACACCTTC,CATSRRGEKGNTF
TRBV4-1,once,TRBJ1-2,.,TGCGCCAGCAGCCAAGAACGGAACTATGGCTACACCTTC,CASSQERNYGYTF
TRBV19,few,TRBJ2-7,TRBD1,TGTGCCAGTAGTATAGTGGGACAGGGAGAGCAGTACTTC,CASSIVGQGEQYF
TRBV18,.,TRBJ2-5,TRBD2,TGTGCCAGCTCGGGACTAGCGGGAAAACAAGAGACCCAGTACTTC,CASSGLAGKQETQYF
TRBV7-3,.,TRBJ2-3,TRBD2,TGTGCCAGCAGCTCCACTAGCGGCTATACGCAGTATTTT,CASSSTSGYTQYF
TRBV11-1,.,TRBJ2-1,TRBD2,TGTGCCAGCAGCATCCTAGCGGGAAACAATGAGCAGTTCTTC,CASSILAGNNEQFF
TRBV18,.,TRBJ1-4,.,TGTGCCAGCTCACCACGAAGGGGAATCGCAACTAATGAAAAACTGTTTTTT,CASSPRRGIATNEKLFF
TRBV5-1,.,TRBJ1-2,.,TGCGCCAGCAGCTTGAGGGGGAGTAACTATGGCTACACCTTC,CASSLRGSNYGYTF
TRBV4-1,.,TRBJ2-7,.,TGCGCCAGCAGCCAAGATGTTGCCGGGAGCACCTACGAGCAGTACTTC,CASSQDVAGSTYEQYF
TRBV19,.,TRBJ2-3,TRBD2,TGTGCCAGTAGTCCCGCTGTAGGGACTAGCGGAACAGATACGCAGTATTTT,CASSPAVGTSGTDTQYF
TRBV15,.,TRBJ1-2,.,TGTGCCACCAGCAGAGACCTCCTCGGGGAGAATGGCTACACCTTC,CATSRDLLGENGYTF
TRBV6-5,.,TRBJ1-6,.,TGTGCCAGCAGTTACAGGCAGAGCTATAATTCACCCCTCCACTTT,CASSYRQSYNSPLHF
TRBV2,.,TRBJ1-2,.,TGTGCCAGCAGTGAAAGGGGACATTTAACCTATGGCTACACCTTC,CASSERGHLTYGYTF
TRBV5-1,.,TRBJ1-1,.,TGCGCCAGCAGCTTGGGACAGGTCACTGAAGCTTTCTTT,CASSLGQVTEAFF
TRBV27,once,TRBJ2-6,.,TGTGCCAGCAGTTTCCGCGGCTCTGGGGCCAACGTCCTGACTTTC,CASSFRGSGANVLTF
TRBV27,.,TRBJ2-1,.,TGTGCCAGCACCCCCCTCCGGGTGGCAGGGTCCTACAATGAGCAGTTCTTC,CASTPLRVAGSYNEQFF